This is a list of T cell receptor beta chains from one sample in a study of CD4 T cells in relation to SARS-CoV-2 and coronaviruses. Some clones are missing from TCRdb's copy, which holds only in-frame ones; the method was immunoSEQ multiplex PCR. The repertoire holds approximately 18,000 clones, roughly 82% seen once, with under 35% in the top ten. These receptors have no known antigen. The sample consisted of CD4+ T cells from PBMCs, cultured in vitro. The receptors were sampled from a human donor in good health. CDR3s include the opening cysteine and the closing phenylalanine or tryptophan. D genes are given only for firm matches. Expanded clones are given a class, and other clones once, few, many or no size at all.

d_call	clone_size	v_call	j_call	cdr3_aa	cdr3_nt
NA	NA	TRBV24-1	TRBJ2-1	CATSDSGQGYNEQFF	TGTGCCACCAGTGATTCCGGCCAAGGCTACAATGAGCAGTTCTTC
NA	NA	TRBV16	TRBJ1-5	CASSQLTQVGSNQPQHF	TGTGCCAGCAGCCAGCTCACGCAGGTAGGCAGCAATCAGCCCCAGCATTTT
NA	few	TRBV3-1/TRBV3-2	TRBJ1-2	CASSQETAYGYTF	TGTGCCAGCAGCCAAGAGACAGCTTATGGCTACACCTTC
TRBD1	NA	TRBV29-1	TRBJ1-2	CSVQGASGYTF	TGCAGCGTACAGGGGGCCTCTGGCTACACCTTC
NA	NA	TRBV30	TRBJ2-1	CAWDFYNEQFF	TGTGCCTGGGACTTCTACAATGAGCAGTTCTTC
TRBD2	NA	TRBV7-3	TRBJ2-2	CASSPVLAGSNGELFF	TGTGCCAGCAGCCCCGTGCTAGCGGGATCCAACGGGGAGCTGTTTTTT
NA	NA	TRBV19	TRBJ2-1	CASSIQGNWNEQFF	TGTGCCAGTAGTATACAGGGGAATTGGAATGAGCAGTTCTTC
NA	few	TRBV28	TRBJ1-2	CASTLGYGYTF	TGTGCCAGCACCTTGGGCTATGGCTACACCTTC
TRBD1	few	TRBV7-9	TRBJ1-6	CASSPGQGGSSPLHF	TGTGCCAGCAGCCCCGGACAGGGGGGTAGTTCACCCCTCCACTTT
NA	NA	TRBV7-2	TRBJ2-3	CASSWRASDTQYF	TGTGCCAGCAGCTGGCGGGCTAGCGATACGCAGTATTTT
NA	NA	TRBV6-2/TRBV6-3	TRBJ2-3	CASSSQPDTDTQYF	TGTGCCAGCAGTTCACAGCCTGACACAGATACGCAGTATTTT
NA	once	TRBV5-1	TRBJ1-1	CASTLRTGRRDTEAFF	TGCGCCAGCACTCTCCGGACGGGCAGGCGGGACACTGAAGCTTTCTTT